The clone carrying this T cell receptor beta chain showed up just a few times. What it recognizes is unknown. The data derive from a study of T cells after yellow fever vaccination. Study-wide results and caveats: Peak timing came faster in the weaker secondary response, day 5 versus 15. Overall, a small share of clonotypes was seen in both CD4 and CD8 compartments.

This CDR3 is built from 15 residues. Germline V gene data show CDR1 as SGHTA and CDR2 as FQGNSA. Trimming shortened V by 5 bases and J by 4 bases, and 14 bases separated the two germline ends. MiXCR, applied by TCRdb to the 5' RACE reads, yields one record per CDR3 protein. The table lists about 340,000 distinct CDR3 sequences, about 12% of them singletons. This specimen consisted of CD4+ T cells sorted from PBMCs, obtained 15 days after the yellow fever booster vaccination. The chain couples TRBV7-2 to TRBJ2-2, with D perhaps being TRBD1 or TRBD2 (5 bases each). The sequence was collected from a man younger than 35 who received the YFV17D yellow fever vaccine. CDR3 amino acids: CASSLSGRGTGELFF. For the CDR3, the DNA is TGTGCCAGCAGCCTCTCAGGGAGAGGCACCGGGGAGCTGTTTTTT.